The T cell receptor beta chain described here comes from a study of cytomegalovirus exposure and HLA in healthy donors. The ends were cut back, 2 bases at V and 4 bases at J, with 11 bases in the middle. The germline CDR1 and CDR2 sequences are SGHRS and YFSETQ. The length of the CDR3 is 14 residues. Comments on this clone: Its antigen is not identified.

Both 60 Vbeta primers and 13 Jbeta primers went into the PCR. Generated by immunoSEQ multiplex PCR, the TCRdb table keeps only in-frame clones and is missing some. The sample's table shows over 120,000 clones. Study-wide points: Later analysis reportedly placed an Asian-associated ancestry cluster below the roughly 670-donor mean in N-insertions.

The clonotype comes from a male donor in good health and CMV-seronegative. The gene calls are TRBV5-1 and TRBJ2-3; D may be TRBD1 (5 bases). The sample was PBMCs. CDR3 nucleotide sequence: TGCGCCAGCAGCTTCGCAGGGAAGGCAGATACGCAGTATTTT. It translates to CASSFAGKADTQYF.